The clone carrying this T cell receptor (beta chain) was seen more than once but under ten times. The authors prepared the TCRbeta library with unique molecular identifiers. TCRdb re-called the PCR reads with MiXCR, one entry per CDR3 protein. The sample has 610,000 or so distinct CDR3 sequences, more than 20% seen once. This specimen comes from a study of T-cell reconstitution after alpha-beta-depleted transplantation in children. The CDR3 sequence is 12 residues long. In germline, CDR1 is LGHNT, CDR2 FRNRAP. Trimming at V came to 4 bases and at J to 12 bases, leaving 5 bases not matched to a gene. The sequence came from a boy younger than two with Wiskott-Aldrich syndrome, due to receive a stem cell transplant. The source material was PBMCs, sampled before TCRalphabeta/CD19-depleted stem cell transplant. The rearrangement links TRBV12-5 to TRBJ2-1; TRBD1 aligns across 8 bases. CDR3 loop: CASGSDRVPQFF. The CDR3 coding sequence is TGTGCTAGTGGTTCGGACAGGGTCCCGCAGTTCTTC.